Below are 8 T cell receptor beta chains sequenced from a single sample in a study of T-cell memory formation after mild COVID-19. TCRdb re-analysed the 5' RACE reads in MiXCR, keeping a single row per CDR3 protein. In the table there are about 400,000 distinct CDR3 sequences, 20% to 25% of which are singletons. The specimen was PBMCs or a T cell subset sorted from them (not recorded which). These receptor sequences come from an adult woman who had mild COVID-19 (a few samples of this study predate the infection). Cell type and time point are not known.

CDR3 loop: CAISESEFRPDPSRYGYTF. The DNA for the CDR3 is TGTGCCATCAGTGAGTCCGAGTTCCGTCCAGACCCTTCCCGCTATGGCTACACCTTC. The V and J genes are TRBV10-3 and TRBJ1-2, with D unresolved. The length of the CDR3 is 19 residues. V was trimmed by 0 bases and J by 4 bases, leaving 24 bases between them. From germline, CDR1 is ENHRY and CDR2 SYGVKD.

The DNA for the CDR3 is TGTGCCACCAGCAGAGATCGCGGCAGGGGATTTCACGAGCAGTACTTC. This sequence encodes CATSRDRGRGFHEQYF. The chain has TRBV15 and TRBJ2-7; D is possibly TRBD1 (6 bases). V lost 0 bases, J lost 5 bases, and 17 bases lay in between. The CDR3 has 16 residues. The germline V gene has CDR1 LNHNV and CDR2 YYDKDF (reference sequence).

V gene TRBV30 combines with J gene TRBJ1-5; 9 positions agree with TRBD1. Germline V gives CDR1 GTSNPN, CDR2 SVGIG (reference sequence). This CDR3 has 15 amino acids. The trim removed 4 bases at V and 0 bases at J, leaving 4 bases unmatched. CDR3 loop: CAWTTGGHSNQPQHF. Here the CDR3 DNA reads TGTGCCTGGACGACAGGGGGGCATAGCAATCAGCCCCAGCATTTT.

The V call is TRBV5-1, the J call TRBJ2-3; D possibly corresponds to TRBD1 (6 bases). This CDR3 has 17 residues. Germline values: CDR1 SGHRS, CDR2 YFSETQ. The germline V and J ends were trimmed by 4 bases and 2 bases, with 20 bases remaining between them. Here the CDR3 DNA reads TGCGCCAGCAGCCTCTGGACAGTCGATGTCCACACAGATACGCAGTATTTT. Translated, it gives CASSLWTVDVHTDTQYF. Looking up the rest from reference TRBV5-1 and TRBJ2-3 gives the full variable domain: KAGVTQTPRYLIKTRGQQVTLSCSPISGHRSVSWYQQTPGQGLQFLFEYFSETQRNKGNFPGRFSGRQFSNSRSEMNVSTLELGDSALYLCASSLWTVDVHTDTQYFGPGTRLTVL.

In this sample, this clonotype turned up a few times. The gene calls are TRBV20-1 and TRBJ2-7; the match to TRBD1 covers 7 bases. The germline CDR1 and CDR2 sequences are DFQATT and SNEGSKA (reference sequence). After removal of 3 bases from V and 6 bases from J, the junction contained 17 bases not matched to a gene. This CDR3 is 16 amino acids long. The CDR3 spells CSASNTLGVNRGEQYF. The CDR3 DNA sequence: TGCAGTGCTAGTAACACTTTGGGGGTAAACAGGGGCGAGCAGTACTTC.

This chain links TRBV6-9 with TRBJ1-1; D may be TRBD1 (6 bases). Germline V gene sequence: CDR1 MNHGY, CDR2 SVAAGI. This CDR3 has 14 amino acids. Deletions cut 9 bases from V and 2 bases from J, with 16 bases between. The CDR3 DNA sequence: TGTGCCAGAAGGCAAGAGGGGGGCAACACTGAAGCTTTCTTT. Its translation: CARRQEGGNTEAFF.

The J gene is TRBJ1-4, the V gene TRBV12-3 or TRBV12-4, with D perhaps TRBD1 (6 bases). The V gene lost 6 bases and the J gene lost 7 bases, with 12 bases spanning the gap. This CDR3 comprises 13 residues. This chain's CDR3 is CASRGAESEKLFF. CDR3 DNA sequence: TGTGCCAGCAGGGGGGCAGAGAGTGAAAAACTGTTTTTT.

The V call is TRBV12-3 or TRBV12-4, the J call TRBJ2-1; 13 bases agree with TRBD2. The CDR3 is 15 amino acids. V gave up 7 bases and J gave up 6 bases; unmatched junction bases: 6. The CDR3 sequence is CASNPGLAGINEQFF. The DNA for the CDR3 is TGTGCCAGCAACCCGGGACTAGCGGGAATCAATGAGCAGTTCTTC.